The 12 T cell receptor beta chains given below trace back to one sample, sequenced in a study of spatial heterogeneity in lung cancer. This sample's time point: sample taken at primary tumor resection. Whole RNA was taken from tumor, nontumor lung or frozen PBMC; it was then sequenced unsorted. TCRdb fed the 5' RACE reads into MiXCR, producing one record per CDR3 protein. This table holds 390 or so distinct CDR3 sequences, 25% to 35% found once. The sequencing here drew on PBMCs, taken at surgery. The receptors come from a male donor with early-stage non-small cell lung cancer.

This clonotype is labeled as hyperexpanded. Being off target in a library aimed at alpha chains, this beta chain has a size of little meaning. This chain uses TRBV20-1 with TRBJ2-5; 10 nucleotides match TRBD2. Germline values: CDR1 DFQATT, CDR2 SNEGSKA (reference sequence). The CDR3 runs 14 residues. V trimming: 5 bases; J trimming: 5 bases; junction bases outside the gene matches: 8. The CDR3 coding sequence is TGCAGTGCTCCTATAGCGGGGGGTGGGGAGACCCAGTACTTC. It is translated as CSAPIAGGGETQYF.

This clonotype is categorized as large. This beta chain is an unintended read in a library built for alpha chains; its size means little. The chain recombines TRBV12-3 or TRBV12-4 with TRBJ2-7; 7 bases align to TRBD1. The V and J ends lost 5 bases and 0 bases, in that order; junction bases with no gene match: 7. This CDR3 comprises 15 residues. The CDR3 is CASSADRVFSYEQYF. As DNA, the CDR3 is TGTGCCAGCAGTGCCGACAGGGTATTCTCCTACGAGCAGTACTTC.

By its share, this clonotype is hyperexpanded (1% or more). The library was built for alpha chains, so this beta chain is an off-target read and its size means little. The chain couples TRBV7-9 to TRBJ2-6; no clear D. CDR3 length equals 13 residues. The germline gives CDR1 SEHNR, CDR2 FQNEAQ (reference sequence). Trimming cost V 3 bases and J 6 bases, with 6 bases left between them. The CDR3 bases are TGTGCCAGCAGCTTGGTCTCGGCCAACGTCCTGACTTTC. Amino acid sequence: CASSLVSANVLTF.

Of note for this clonotype: The library was built for alpha chains, so this beta chain is an off-target read and its size means little. As DNA, the CDR3 is TGCGCCAGCAGCCAAGTATTCACAGGGCAAGAGACCCAGTACTTC. Its protein is CASSQVFTGQETQYF. This rearrangement joins TRBV4-1 to TRBJ2-5, with D maybe TRBD1 (6 bases). V shed 1 base and J shed 2 bases, with 11 bases lying between them. CDR1 MGHRA and CDR2 YSYEKL come from the germline V gene. CDR3 length: 15 residues.

This clonotype has more than one count but fewer than ten. Little can be read into the size of this beta chain, an off-target read in a library designed for alpha chains. The V gene is TRBV6-5, the J gene TRBJ2-7; 8 bases agree with TRBD2. The J segment lost 3 bases and the V segment lost 5 bases, leaving 9 bases of the junction unmatched. In germline, CDR1 is MNHEY, CDR2 SVGAGI. This CDR3 region has 15 residues. The chain's CDR3 is CASSIFSGIGYEQYF. The CDR3 DNA sequence: TGTGCCAGCAGTATATTTAGCGGGATTGGCTACGAGCAGTACTTC.

Points on this clonotype: This beta chain is a stray sequence in a library constructed for alpha chains; its clone size is not meaningful. The rearrangement links TRBV4-3 to TRBJ2-1; 10 bases line up with TRBD2. Looked up from germline, CDR1 is LGHNA and CDR2 is YSLEER. With V trimmed by 4 bases and J by 8 bases, 11 bases remained unmatched. CDR3 length: 16 amino acids. The CDR3 region is CASSLQHPSGGDEQFF. The CDR3, as DNA: TGCGCCAGCAGCCTCCAGCATCCTAGCGGGGGTGATGAGCAGTTCTTC.

This clonotype is labeled as large (0.1 to 1%). This beta chain slipped into a library made for alpha chains as a stray read, so its size is not meaningful. J is TRBJ2-7 and V is TRBV11-2; either TRBD1 or TRBD2 may fit D (6 bases each). The CDR3 totals 14 residues. V lost 1 base, J lost 0 bases, and 7 bases lay in between. CDR1 and CDR2 from the germline V gene are SGHAT and FQNNGV. The CDR3 here is CASSLGGASYEQYF. As DNA, the CDR3 is TGTGCCAGCAGCTTAGGGGGGGCCTCCTACGAGCAGTACTTC.

By share of the sample, this clonotype is large. Since the library was made to target alpha chains, this beta chain is a stray read and its abundance is not meaningful. This chain joins TRBV2 and TRBJ2-1, with TRBD2 as a possible D gene (6 bases). V gave up 7 bases and J gave up 4 bases, with 20 bases separating them. The CDR3 is made up of 16 amino acids. CDR1 is SNHLY, CDR2 FYNNEI, per germline. CDR3 nucleotide sequence: TGTGCCAGCATGGCGGGGCTTACCCGAGAGTACAATGAGCAGTTCTTC. This sequence encodes CASMAGLTREYNEQFF.

Judged by abundance, this clonotype is large. Because the library targeted alpha chains, this beta chain is an off-target read whose size means little. The CDR3 coding sequence is TGTGCCACCAGTGATCCCGGGACAGAAGAGACCCAGTACTTC. It encodes CATSDPGTEETQYF. The chain joins TRBV24-1 to TRBJ2-5, with TRBD1 identical over 7 bases. V lost 3 bases and J lost 3; bases outside the gene matches: 3. The V gene's germline CDR1 is KGHDR and CDR2 SFDVKD. This CDR3 comprises 14 residues.

Relative to its sample, this clonotype is large. This beta chain turned up in a library designed for alpha chains; as an off-target read, its abundance says little. The rearrangement uses TRBV4-2 and TRBJ2-3, with a tentative D call TRBD2 (6 bases). V was trimmed by 1 base and J by 6 bases, leaving 11 bases between them. The V gene's germline CDR1 is LGHNA and CDR2 YNFKEQ. This CDR3 contains 14 residues. CDR3 DNA sequence: TGTGCCAGCAGCCAAGGAGATGGGGGGGATACGCAGTATTTT. This gives the protein CASSQGDGGDTQYF.

As concerns this clonotype: This beta chain appears as a stray read in a library generated for alpha chains; its size is not informative. This sequence joins TRBV10-3 and TRBJ1-1, with D possibly being TRBD1 (6 bases). Germline V CDR1 and CDR2: ENHRY, SYGVKD. Trimming took 1 base from V and 3 from J, leaving 12 bases between them. This CDR3 spans 15 amino acids. The CDR3 region has the DNA TGTGCCATCAGTGAGTTTCAACAGGGAGACACTGAAGCTTTCTTT. This codes for CAISEFQQGDTEAFF.

By share, this clonotype ranks as large. This beta chain is off target for a library built for alpha chains, so its abundance means little. The rearrangement uses TRBV3-1 and TRBJ2-7; no clear D gene. The CDR3 totals 12 residues. Germline lookup yields CDR1 LGHDT and CDR2 YNNKEL (reference sequence). Deletions cut 1 base from V and 6 bases from J, with 7 bases between. The CDR3: CASSQVRREQYF. As DNA, the CDR3 is TGTGCCAGCAGCCAAGTCCGTCGCGAGCAGTACTTC.